This T cell receptor (beta chain) was captured in a study of CD8 T cells in Susac syndrome. Random-hexamer reverse transcription was applied to about 0.5 to 1 ug RNA. TCRdb re-called the immunoSEQ multiplex PCR reads with MiXCR, one entry per CDR3 protein. The data show around 200,000 distinct CDR3 sequences, 90% to 95% seen once. The multiple sclerosis control group comprised treatment-naive patients with stable or active relapsing-remitting disease. Purification of the CD8+ and CD4+ T cells relied on negative isolation, and TEMRA cells underwent FACS enrichment. The sample was CD8+ T cells from PBMCs. This clonotype was sampled from a human donor with multiple sclerosis.

The CDR3 sequence: CASSDGTVQPHTEAFF. For the CDR3, the DNA is TGTGCCAGCAGCGATGGGACAGTCCAACCCCACACTGAAGCTTTCTTT. The chain uses TRBV7-9 and TRBJ1-1; 7 nucleotides align to TRBD1. This CDR3 has 16 amino acids. Germline CDR1 is SEHNR and CDR2 is FQNEAQ (reference sequence). The ends lost 5 bases at V and 3 bases at J; junction bases unmatched: 12.